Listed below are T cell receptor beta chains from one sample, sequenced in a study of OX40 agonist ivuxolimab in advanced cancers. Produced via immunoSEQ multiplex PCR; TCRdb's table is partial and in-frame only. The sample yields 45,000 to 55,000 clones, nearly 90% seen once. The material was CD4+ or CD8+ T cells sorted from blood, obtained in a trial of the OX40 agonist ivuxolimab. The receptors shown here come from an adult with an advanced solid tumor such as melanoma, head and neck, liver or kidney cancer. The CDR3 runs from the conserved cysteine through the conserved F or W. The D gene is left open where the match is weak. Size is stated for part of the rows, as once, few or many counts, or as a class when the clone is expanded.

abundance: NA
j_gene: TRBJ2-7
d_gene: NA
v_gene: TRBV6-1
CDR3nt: TGTGCCAGCAGCGCTGTTGCCGCGGGGAACGAGCAGTACTTC
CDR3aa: CASSAVAAGNEQYF

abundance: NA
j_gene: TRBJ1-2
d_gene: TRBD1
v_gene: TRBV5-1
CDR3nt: TGCGCCAGCAGCTTAGGAACAGGGGCTAACTATGGCTACACCTTC
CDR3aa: CASSLGTGANYGYTF

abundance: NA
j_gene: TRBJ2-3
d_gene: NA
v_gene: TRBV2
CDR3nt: TGTGCCAGCAGTACTACGAGGGCAGATACGCAGTATTTT
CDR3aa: CASSTTRADTQYF

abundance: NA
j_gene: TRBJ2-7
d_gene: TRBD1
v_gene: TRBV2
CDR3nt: TGTGCCAGCAGTGGAGGACAGGGCTACGAGCAGTACTTC
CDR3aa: CASSGGQGYEQYF

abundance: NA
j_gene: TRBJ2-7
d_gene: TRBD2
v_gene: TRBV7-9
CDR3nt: TGTGCCAGCAGCCCCGGGGTTAGCGGGAGACTCGGCTCCTACGAGCAGTACTTC
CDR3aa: CASSPGVSGRLGSYEQYF

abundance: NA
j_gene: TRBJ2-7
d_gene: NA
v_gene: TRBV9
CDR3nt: TGTGCCAGCAGCGTTTCAAGTAGAGGCGAGCAGTACTTC
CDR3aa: CASSVSSRGEQYF

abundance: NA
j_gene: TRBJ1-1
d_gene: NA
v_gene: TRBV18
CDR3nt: TGTGCCAGCTCACCCAACACTGAAGCTTTCTTT
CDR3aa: CASSPNTEAFF

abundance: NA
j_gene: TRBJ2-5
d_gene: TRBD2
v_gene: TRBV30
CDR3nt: TGTGCCTGGAGTGTCGTGGGAGGGTACCAAGAGACCCAGTACTTC
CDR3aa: CAWSVVGGYQETQYF

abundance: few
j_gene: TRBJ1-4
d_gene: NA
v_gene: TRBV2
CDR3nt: TGTGCCAGCAGTGAAGCGGGGAATGCTAATGAAAAACTGTTTTTT
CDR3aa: CASSEAGNANEKLFF

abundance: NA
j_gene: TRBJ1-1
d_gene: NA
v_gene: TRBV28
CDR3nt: TGTGCCAGCAGTTTATTGGGACGGGCTTTCTTT
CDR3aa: CASSLLGRAFF

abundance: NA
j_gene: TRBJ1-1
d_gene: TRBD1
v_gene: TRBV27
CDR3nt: TGTGCCAGCAGTTTATATACAGGGGGGAACACTGAAGCTTTCTTT
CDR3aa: CASSLYTGGNTEAFF

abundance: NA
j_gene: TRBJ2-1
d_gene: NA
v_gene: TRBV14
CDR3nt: TGTGCCAGCAGCCAAGTAATCGGCCATGAGCAGTTCTTC
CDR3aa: CASSQVIGHEQFF

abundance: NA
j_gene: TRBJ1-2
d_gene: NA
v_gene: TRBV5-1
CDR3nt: TGCGCCAGCAGAAGGCAGGGTGATGGCTACACCTTC
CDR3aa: CASRRQGDGYTF

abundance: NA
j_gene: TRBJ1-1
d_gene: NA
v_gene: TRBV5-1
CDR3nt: TGCGCCAGCTATAGTTCCATGAACACTGAAGCTTTCTTT
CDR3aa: CASYSSMNTEAFF

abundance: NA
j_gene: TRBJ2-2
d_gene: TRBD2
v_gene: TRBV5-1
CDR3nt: TGCGCCAGCAGCTTAGCAGCGGGAGGAAGCGGGGAGCTGTTTTTT
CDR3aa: CASSLAAGGSGELFF

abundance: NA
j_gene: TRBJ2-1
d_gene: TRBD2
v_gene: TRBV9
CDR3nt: TGTGCCAGCAGCGTAGAGGGACTAGCGGGAGTCAATGAGCAGTTCTTC
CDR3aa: CASSVEGLAGVNEQFF

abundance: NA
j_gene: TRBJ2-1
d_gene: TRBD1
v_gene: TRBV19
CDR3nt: TGTGCCAGTAGTGGACAGGGGGCGCATATAAGCGAGCAGTTCTTC
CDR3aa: CASSGQGAHISEQFF

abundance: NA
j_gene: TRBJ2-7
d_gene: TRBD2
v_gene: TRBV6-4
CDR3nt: TGTGCCAAAAAGGGAGGGAGGTCCCACTATTACGAGCAGTACTTC
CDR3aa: CAKKGGRSHYYEQYF

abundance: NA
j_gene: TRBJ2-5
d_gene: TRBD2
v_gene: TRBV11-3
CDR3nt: TGTGCCAGCAGCCCCTCTAGCGGGAGAGGAGAGACCCAGTACTTC
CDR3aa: CASSPSSGRGETQYF

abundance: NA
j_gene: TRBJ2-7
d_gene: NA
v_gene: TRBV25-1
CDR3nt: TGTGCCAGCAGTGAATTACGAGGGGGGGTTTACGAGCAGTACTTC
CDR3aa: CASSELRGGVYEQYF

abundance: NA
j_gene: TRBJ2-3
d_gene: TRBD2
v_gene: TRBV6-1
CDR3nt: TGTGCCCGGGAGGACACAGATACGCAGTATTTT
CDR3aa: CAREDTDTQYF

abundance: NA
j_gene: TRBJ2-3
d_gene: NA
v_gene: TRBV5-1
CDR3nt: TGCGCCAGCGCTCACACGATCTCCACAGATACGCAGTATTTT
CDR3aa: CASAHTISTDTQYF

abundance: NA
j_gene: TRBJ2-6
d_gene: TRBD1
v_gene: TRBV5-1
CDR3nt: TGCGCCAGCAGCTTAATACAGGGGATAGGTGGGGCCAACGTCCTGACTTTC
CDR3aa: CASSLIQGIGGANVLTF

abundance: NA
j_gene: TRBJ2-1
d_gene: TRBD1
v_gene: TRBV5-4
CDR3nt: TGTGCCAGCAGACTCTACGGACAGGGTATAGATGAGCAGTTCTTC
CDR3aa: CASRLYGQGIDEQFF

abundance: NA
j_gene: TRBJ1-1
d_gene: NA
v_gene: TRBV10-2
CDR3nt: TGCGCCAGCAGTTCGGCAGGGCATATTGCTGAAGCTTTCTTT
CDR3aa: CASSSAGHIAEAFF

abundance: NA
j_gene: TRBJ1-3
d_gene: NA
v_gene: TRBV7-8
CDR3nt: TGTGCCAGCAGCCCCTACACGTTTACGAGGGGAAACACCATATATTTT
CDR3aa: CASSPYTFTRGNTIYF

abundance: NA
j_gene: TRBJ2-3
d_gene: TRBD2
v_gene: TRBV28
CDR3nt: TGTGCCAACTCCCCAGCGGGAGTGCCAGATACGCAGTATTTT
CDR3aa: CANSPAGVPDTQYF

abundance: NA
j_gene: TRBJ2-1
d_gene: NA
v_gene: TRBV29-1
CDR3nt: TGCAGCGTCCCGGCGAATATTGGGCAGGGGTCCTGGGATGAGCAGTTCTTC
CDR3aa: CSVPANIGQGSWDEQFF

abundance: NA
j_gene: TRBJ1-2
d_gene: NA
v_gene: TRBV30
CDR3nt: TGTGCCTGGGGTTATGGCTACACCTTC
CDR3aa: CAWGYGYTF

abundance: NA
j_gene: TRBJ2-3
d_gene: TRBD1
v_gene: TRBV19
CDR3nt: TGTGCCAGTAGTATAATGCTGACAGGGCCGACTAGCACAGATACGCAGTATTTT
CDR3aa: CASSIMLTGPTSTDTQYF

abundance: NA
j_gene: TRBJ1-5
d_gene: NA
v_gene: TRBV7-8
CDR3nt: TGTGCCAGCAGCTCGGGACCCCGAAGGGGCAATCAGCCCCAGCATTTT
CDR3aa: CASSSGPRRGNQPQHF

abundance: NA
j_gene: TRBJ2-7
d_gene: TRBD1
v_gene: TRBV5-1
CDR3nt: TGCGCCAGCAGCTTGGACAGGGGATACGAGCAGTACTTC
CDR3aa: CASSLDRGYEQYF

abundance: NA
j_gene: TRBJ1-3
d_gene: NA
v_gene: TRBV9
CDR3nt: TGTGCCAGCAGCGTAGAGGGTTCTGGAGGAAACACCATATATTTT
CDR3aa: CASSVEGSGGNTIYF

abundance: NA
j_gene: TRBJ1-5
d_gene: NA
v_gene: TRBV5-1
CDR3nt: TGCGCCAGCAGCCAGGACGGATATAGCAATCAGCCCCAGCATTTT
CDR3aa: CASSQDGYSNQPQHF

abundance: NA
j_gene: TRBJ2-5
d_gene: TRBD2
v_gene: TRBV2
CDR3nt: TGTGCCAGCATCCGGCGACTAGCGTCCGAGACCCAGTACTTC
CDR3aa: CASIRRLASETQYF

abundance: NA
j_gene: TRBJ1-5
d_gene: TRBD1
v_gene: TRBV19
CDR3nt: TGTGCCAGTAGTGCTCAGGGGGTCGGTCAGCCCCAGCATTTT
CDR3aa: CASSAQGVGQPQHF

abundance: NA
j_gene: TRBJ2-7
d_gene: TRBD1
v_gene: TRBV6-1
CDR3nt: TGTGCCAGCATCACCCCGGGACAGAGAGCCTACGAGCAGTACTTC
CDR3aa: CASITPGQRAYEQYF

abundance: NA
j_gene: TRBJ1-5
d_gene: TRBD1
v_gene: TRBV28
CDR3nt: TGTGCCAGCAGTTTGGGACAGCCGGGAGTCCAGCCCCAGCATTTT
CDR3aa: CASSLGQPGVQPQHF

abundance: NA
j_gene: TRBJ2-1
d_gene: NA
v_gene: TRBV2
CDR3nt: TGTGCCAGCAGTGAACAGGGAATGAATGAGCAGTTCTTC
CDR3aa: CASSEQGMNEQFF

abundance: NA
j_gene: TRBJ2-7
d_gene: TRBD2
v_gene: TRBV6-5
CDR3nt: TGTGCCAGCACCGCGGGAGCGCGGGAGGGGGAGCAGTACTTC
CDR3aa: CASTAGAREGEQYF

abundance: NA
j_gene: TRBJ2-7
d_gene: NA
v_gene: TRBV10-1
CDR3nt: TGCGCCAGCAGTGAGTCAGGGTCGGGATCCTACGAGCAGTACTTC
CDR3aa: CASSESGSGSYEQYF

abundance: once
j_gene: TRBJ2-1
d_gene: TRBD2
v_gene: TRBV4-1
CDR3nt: TGCGCCAGCAGCCACCCACCAACTAGCGGCCTCTACAATGAGCAGTTCTTC
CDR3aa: CASSHPPTSGLYNEQFF

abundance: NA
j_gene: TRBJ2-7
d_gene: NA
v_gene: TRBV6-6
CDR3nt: TGTGCCAGCAGTTACTCAGGAGGGGGCAGATCCTACGAGCAGTACTTC
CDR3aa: CASSYSGGGRSYEQYF

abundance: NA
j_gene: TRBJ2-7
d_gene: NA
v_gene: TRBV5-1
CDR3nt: TGCGCCAGCAGCTTGGGCCAGCCTACCTACGAGCAGTACTTC
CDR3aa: CASSLGQPTYEQYF

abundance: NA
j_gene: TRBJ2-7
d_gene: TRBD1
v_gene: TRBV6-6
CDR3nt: TGTGCCAGCAGTTACGGACAGGGGGATTACGAGCAGTACTTC
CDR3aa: CASSYGQGDYEQYF

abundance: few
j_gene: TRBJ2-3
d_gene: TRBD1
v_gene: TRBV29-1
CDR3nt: TGCAGCGTCTCACAGGGGGATACGCAGTATTTT
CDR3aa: CSVSQGDTQYF

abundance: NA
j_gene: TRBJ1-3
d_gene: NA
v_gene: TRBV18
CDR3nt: TGTGCCAGCTCCACCTCGGGGAATTCTGGAAACACCATATATTTT
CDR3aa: CASSTSGNSGNTIYF

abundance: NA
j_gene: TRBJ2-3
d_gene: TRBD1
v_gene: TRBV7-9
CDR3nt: TGTGCCAGCTACAGGGGGCAAGGAGATACGCAGTATTTT
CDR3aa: CASYRGQGDTQYF

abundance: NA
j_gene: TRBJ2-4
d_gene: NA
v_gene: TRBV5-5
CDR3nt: TGTGCCAGCAGCTCCCAGTCCTCGGAGGGGACTAAAAACATTCAGTACTTC
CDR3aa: CASSSQSSEGTKNIQYF

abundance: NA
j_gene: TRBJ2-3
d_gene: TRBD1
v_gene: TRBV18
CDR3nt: TGTGCCAGCTCACAAATTCGGGACAGGGTTTCAGATACGCAGTATTTT
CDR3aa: CASSQIRDRVSDTQYF

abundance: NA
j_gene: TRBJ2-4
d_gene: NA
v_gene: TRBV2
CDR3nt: TGTGCCAGCAAAAGGGAACAGGGAAACATTCAGTACTTC
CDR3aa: CASKREQGNIQYF

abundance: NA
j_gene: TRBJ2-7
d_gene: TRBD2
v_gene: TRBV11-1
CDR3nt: TGTGCCAGCAGCTTAGAATTCGGGTCTAGCGGGAGTTACGAGCAGTACTTC
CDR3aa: CASSLEFGSSGSYEQYF

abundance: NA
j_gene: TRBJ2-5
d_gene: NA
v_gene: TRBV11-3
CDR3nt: TGTGCCAGCAGCTTAGGGGGACCGGGCGTGAAGACCCAGTACTTC
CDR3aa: CASSLGGPGVKTQYF

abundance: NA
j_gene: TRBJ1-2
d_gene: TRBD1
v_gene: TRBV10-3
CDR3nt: TGTGCCATCAGTACGACAGGGGTTAACTATGGCTACACCTTC
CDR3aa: CAISTTGVNYGYTF

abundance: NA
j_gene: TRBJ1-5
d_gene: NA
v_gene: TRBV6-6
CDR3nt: TGTGCCAGCAGTTCATTGGTAGAGCCCCAGCATTTT
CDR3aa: CASSSLVEPQHF

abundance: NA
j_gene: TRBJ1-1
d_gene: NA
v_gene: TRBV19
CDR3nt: TGTGCCAGTAGTCTCGCTACGAACACTGAAGCTTTCTTT
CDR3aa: CASSLATNTEAFF

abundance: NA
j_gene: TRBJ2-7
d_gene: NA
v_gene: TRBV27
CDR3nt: TGTGCCAGCAGTTTATATGGTTCGGGGCGGCCCTCCTACGAGCAGTACTTC
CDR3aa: CASSLYGSGRPSYEQYF

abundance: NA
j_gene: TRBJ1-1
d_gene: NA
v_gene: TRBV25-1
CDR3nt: TGTGCCAGCATCATGTATGGGGGGACTGAAGCTTTCTTT
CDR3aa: CASIMYGGTEAFF

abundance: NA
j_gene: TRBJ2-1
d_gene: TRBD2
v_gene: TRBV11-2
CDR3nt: TGTGCCAGCAGCCCCGGACTAGCGGGAGGAAAGGAGCAGTTCTTC
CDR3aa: CASSPGLAGGKEQFF